This passage covers 23 T cell receptor beta chains from one sample sequenced in a study of blood T cells in healthy people across ages. A J-beta primer mix and a sample-barcoded 5' primer were used in a second PCR of roughly 6 to 11 cycles. TCRdb re-analysed the 5' RACE reads in MiXCR, keeping a single row per CDR3 protein. The sample consists of under 2,000,000 distinct CDR3 sequences, around half of them appearing once. Input material: blood. Receptors originate from a woman aged 40-49 years in good health.

This clonotype appeared many times. This sequence joins TRBV12-3 or TRBV12-4 and TRBJ2-1; 11 nucleotides match TRBD1. This CDR3 has 15 amino acids. The trim removed 6 bases at V and 8 bases at J, leaving 9 bases unmatched. Here the CDR3 reads CASSKRRTGGDEQFF. The CDR3 nucleotides read TGTGCCAGCAGCAAAAGGAGGACAGGGGGCGATGAGCAGTTCTTC.

The chain employs TRBV12-3 or TRBV12-4 and TRBJ2-1; possibly TRBD1 for D (6 bases). Trimming pared 8 bases from V and 6 bases from J, leaving 23 bases between. The CDR3 consists of 16 residues. The CDR3 region has the DNA TGTGCCAGCTTTCGGGGACAACAAAACTTGGCCAATGAGCAGTTCTTC. Protein: CASFRGQQNLANEQFF.

J is TRBJ2-7 and V is TRBV6-4; D ambiguous. Trimming pared 5 bases from V and 6 bases from J, leaving 8 bases between. The CDR3 covers 11 residues. The germline CDR1 and CDR2 sequences are MRHNA and SNTAGT. The CDR3 coding sequence is TGTGCCAGCAGTATACTCGGCGAGCAGTACTTC. It is translated as CASSILGEQYF.

About this clonotype: This may come from a read error, since a much larger clone is one base off. The rearrangement links TRBV20-1 to TRBJ2-7, with 11 bases matching TRBD1. Germline V gene lookup returns CDR1 DFQATT and CDR2 SNEGSKA (reference sequence). The CDR3 contains 13 residues. Trimming took 2 bases from V and 5 from J; bases not matched to a gene: 2. CDR3 sequence: CSARRTGGHEQYF. CDR3 sequence (DNA): TGCAGTGCTAGAAGGACAGGGGGCCACGAGCAGTACTTC.

The V gene is TRBV6-6, the J gene TRBJ1-6; no firm D call. There are 15 residues in the CDR3. Germline V gene lookup returns CDR1 MNHNY and CDR2 SVGAGI (reference sequence). Between the trimmed V and J ends, which lost 9 bases and 0 bases, there was a span of 12 bases. CDR3 coding DNA: TGTGCCAGTCTCTCGGCGAGCTCCTATAATTCACCCCTCCACTTT. It specifies CASLSASSYNSPLHF.

The chain links TRBV9 to TRBJ2-5, with D possibly being TRBD1 (6 bases). This CDR3 is built from 15 residues. Trimming removed 1 base at V and 4 bases at J, with 14 bases between. CDR1 is SGDLS, CDR2 YYNGEE, per germline. CDR3 in DNA: TGTGCCAGCAGCGTAAGGGGGACCGCCGGAGAGACCCAGTACTTC. Translating gives CASSVRGTAGETQYF.

Comment on this clonotype: One junction end does not reproduce the germline sequence, and a read error may be involved. The CDR3 DNA follows: TGTGCCAGCAGCCCGAGGCTAGCGGGGAGCACAGATGCGCAGTATTTT. Its translation: CASSPRLAGSTDAQYF. The V call is TRBV9, the J call TRBJ2-3; 9 bases match TRBD2. CDR1 is SGDLS, CDR2 YYNGEE, per germline. The CDR3 spans 16 residues.

This chain connects TRBV15 to TRBJ1-1; TRBD1 aligns across 8 bases. Looked up from germline, CDR1 is LNHNV and CDR2 is YYDKDF (reference sequence). This CDR3 is 13 amino acids long. Trimming cost V 7 bases and J 11 bases; bases outside gene matches: 12. The CDR3 loop reads CATTQGGRSFAFF. CDR3 nucleotides: TGTGCCACCACACAGGGGGGGAGGTCCTTCGCTTTCTTT.

Ten or more counts support this clonotype. The V and J genes are TRBV24-1 and TRBJ2-4; unclear D gene. CDR3 length: 13 residues. The ends were cut back, 0 bases at V and 9 bases at J, with 8 bases in the middle. Germline-derived CDR1 and CDR2 are KGHDR and SFDVKD. The chain's CDR3 is CATSDLLDGIQYF. The CDR3 region has the DNA TGTGCCACCAGTGATTTGCTTGATGGCATTCAGTACTTC.

The rearrangement joins TRBV29-1 to TRBJ2-4, with D perhaps matching TRBD1 (5 bases). The J call is uncertain, as TRBJ2-7 better fits the DNA end. The CDR3 spans 14 residues. Germline CDR1 reads SQVTM; CDR2 reads ANQGSEA. This CDR3 reads CSAKTGPSSYEQYF. CDR3 DNA sequence: TGCAGCGCTAAAACAGGCCCTAGCTCCTACGAGCAGTACTTC.

About this clonotype: A single base separates this from a much larger clone, so it may be a read error. The rearrangement joins TRBV28 to TRBJ2-7, with 7 bases lining up with TRBD2. After removal of 6 bases from V and 6 bases from J, the junction contained 5 bases not matched to a gene. CDR3 length equals 12 residues. Germline CDR1 is MDHEN and CDR2 is SYDVKM. The CDR3 loop reads CASSRLACEQYF. The CDR3 DNA is TGTGCCAGCAGCCGACTAGCTTGCGAGCAGTACTTC.

The J gene is TRBJ2-3, the V gene TRBV6-2 or TRBV6-3; D not certain. V was trimmed by 6 bases and J by 0 bases, leaving 16 bases between them. CDR1 and CDR2 (germline): MNHEY, SVGEGT. CDR3 length: 16 residues. DNA of the CDR3: TGTGCCAGCAGCCGGGCGAGGCCCCGCAGCACAGATACGCAGTATTTT. This sequence encodes CASSRARPRSTDTQYF.

There are a few counts of this clonotype. This chain joins TRBV28 and TRBJ1-1, with D unclear. This CDR3 has 12 residues. The V and J ends lost 5 bases and 10 bases respectively, with 14 bases between them. Per the germline V gene, CDR1 is MDHEN and CDR2 is SYDVKM. The chain's CDR3 is CASSLPAQGAFF. The CDR3 bases are TGTGCCAGCAGTCTACCTGCCCAAGGAGCTTTCTTT.

The chain carries TRBV20-1 and TRBJ1-5; 7 nucleotides align to TRBD1. The CDR3 length is 13 residues. Unmatched junction bases numbered 6, after V lost 3 bases and J lost 7 bases. Germline values: CDR1 DFQATT, CDR2 SNEGSKA (reference sequence). CDR3 bases: TGCAGTGCTAGTCGAGGGGGCAGGCAGCCCCAGCATTTT. It translates to CSASRGGRQPQHF.

As regards this clonotype: At one of its ends the junction is not consistent with the germline gene, which may arise from a read error. The gene calls are TRBV9 and TRBJ2-1; 7 bases are a match to TRBD1. The CDR3 runs to 14 residues. Per germline, CDR1 SGDLS and CDR2 YYNGEE. The CDR3: CASSVARGPYEQFF. The CDR3 nucleotides read TGTGCCAGCAGCGTAGCGAGGGGGCCGTATGAGCAGTTCTTT.

This chain connects TRBV20-1 to TRBJ2-5, with 8 positions matching TRBD1. Germline CDR1 and CDR2: DFQATT and SNEGSKA (reference sequence). V gave up 0 bases and J gave up 2 bases; unmatched junction bases: 2. This CDR3 comprises 14 residues. The chain's CDR3 is CSARDRTGQETQYF. DNA for the CDR3: TGCAGTGCTAGAGATAGGACAGGGCAAGAGACCCAGTACTTC.

In this sample, this clonotype turned up a few times. The DNA for the CDR3 is TGTGCCATCAGTAAGGGACCTAACTATGGCTACACCTTC. Residues: CAISKGPNYGYTF. The rearrangement joins TRBV10-3 to TRBJ1-2; maybe TRBD1 (5 bases). V was clipped by 5 bases and J by 0 bases, with 7 bases between them. CDR1 and CDR2 (germline): ENHRY, SYGVKD. The CDR3 is 13 amino acids.

The chain links TRBV29-1 to TRBJ2-5; D is uncertain. The CDR3 extends over 13 amino acids. Trimming left V 3 bases short and J 5 bases short, with 13 bases between. Per the germline V gene, CDR1 is SQVTM and CDR2 is ANQGSEA. CDR3 bases: TGCAGCGTTGACTCCTCGTCAATGGAGACCCAGTACTTC. This codes for CSVDSSSMETQYF.

This chain uses TRBV12-3 or TRBV12-4 with TRBJ1-2, with D hard to call. CDR3 length: 13 amino acids. The V and J ends lost 3 bases and 3 bases respectively, with 8 bases between them. DNA of the CDR3: TGTGCCAGCAGTTTTATGGGAGACTATGGCTACACCTTC. It is translated as CASSFMGDYGYTF.

V is TRBV5-6 and J is TRBJ1-5, with unresolved D. This CDR3 comprises 15 residues. Germline values: CDR1 SGHDT, CDR2 YYEEEE. Trimming removed 10 bases from V and 4 bases from J, with 21 bases in between. The CDR3 DNA reads TGTGCCGGCACTTCCTATGGTGTCGGGAATCAGCCCCAGCATTTT. It codes for CAGTSYGVGNQPQHF.

In this sample, this clonotype turned up a few times. The chain links TRBV18 to TRBJ2-5; TRBD1 is a possible D gene (5 bases). Germline loops: CDR1 KGHSH, CDR2 LQKENI. The V and J ends lost 3 bases and 5 bases respectively, with 10 bases between them. This CDR3 has 13 amino acids. The CDR3 here is CASSPHKGETQYF. In DNA, the CDR3 is TGTGCCAGCTCACCCCATAAGGGGGAGACCCAGTACTTC. Based on the CDR3 plus reference TRBV18 and TRBJ2-5, the full variable domain is NAGVMQNPRHLVRRRGQEARLRCSPMKGHSHVYWYRQLPEEGLKFMVYLQKENIIDESGMPKERFSAEFPKEGPSILRIQQVVRGDSAAYFCASSPHKGETQYFGPGTRLLVL.

V and J are TRBV4-2 and TRBJ2-1, with D hard to call. The J call is doubtful: the DNA matches TRBJ2-7 better. Germline V CDR1 and CDR2: LGHNA, YNFKEQ. The length of the CDR3 is 15 residues. The DNA of the CDR3 is TGTGCCAGCAGCCGGACGGTCAGCTCCTACAATGAGCAGTACTTC. Its protein product is CASSRTVSSYNEQYF.

As for this clonotype: A junction boundary mismatches the germline segment, possibly from a read error. The CDR3 spells CTISESKEGAFF. In DNA, the CDR3 is TGTACCATCAGTGAGTCGAAGGAGGGAGCGTTCTTC. The chain recombines TRBV10-3 with TRBJ2-1; TRBD2 might be the D (6 bases). This CDR3 contains 12 residues. CDR1 ENHRY and CDR2 SYGVKD come from the germline V gene.